This TCR beta chain stems from a study of T-cell memory formation after mild COVID-19. TCRdb called the 5' RACE reads again in MiXCR, with one record for every CDR3 protein. The sample gives 300,000 or so distinct CDR3 sequences, approximately 15% of which show up once; approximately 23% is in the top ten. The CDR3 is 13 amino acids. Germline V CDR1 and CDR2: SGHTA, FQGTGA. J gave up 6 bases and V 5 bases, and 4 bases lay outside the gene matches. This clonotype showed up just a few times. Sequenced input: PBMCs or a T cell subset sorted from them (not recorded which). The TCR sequence derives from a man aged 18 to 30 who had mild COVID-19 (a few samples of this study predate the infection). Cell type and time point are not known. The V and J genes are TRBV7-3 and TRBJ2-1, with TRBD1 identical over 7 bases. This CDR3 is CASSPRTGNEQFF. The CDR3 DNA reads TGTGCCAGCAGCCCCCGGACAGGCAATGAGCAGTTCTTC.